This T cell receptor (beta chain) appears in the sequencing data of a study of T cells in Graves' hyperthyroidism and ophthalmopathy. Study context: Peripheral blood was secured at the point of initial diagnosis, before any treatment.

Hyperthyroidism in the patients, aged 18 to 65, was newly diagnosed and under 2 months in duration. Study-level points and caveats: Most thyroid clonotypes expanded above 0.001 appeared in blood too.

Amplified TCR beta CDR3 regions derived from RNA transcripts. First-round RT-PCR targeting the TCR CDR3 was performed with the HTBI primer set. TCRdb passed the multiplex PCR reads through MiXCR, listing each CDR3 protein once. Of hundreds of thousands of distinct CDR3 sequences in the sample, less than 30% were seen once. This clonotype was picked up many times. Its antigen is still unknown. CDR3 size: 13 residues. V shed 3 bases and J shed 9 bases, with 14 bases lying between them. The sequence came from a man aged 35-49 years with Graves' hyperthyroidism that later progressed to Graves' ophthalmopathy. The rearrangement links TRBV12-3 or TRBV12-4 to TRBJ1-1; D is unresolved. Sequencing was performed on blood. CDR3 protein: CASSFNLQLQAFF. The CDR3 nucleotides read TGTGCCAGCAGTTTTAATCTACAGCTACAAGCTTTCTTT.